Sequencing of this TCR beta chain was carried out in a study of early T cells in non-severe SARS-CoV-2 infection (dated by TCRdb to the early 2020s). Some background on the complete study: Bulk RNA from unsorted whole blood was used for TCR sequencing, so alpha and beta chains could not be paired. The research as a whole found: VDJdb matching was skewed toward anti-spike CD8 responses and likely underestimated virus-specific expansions by missing private and CD4 specificities.

Libraries came from 5' RACE. The run used a NextSeq 500. To correct for sequencing error and PCR bias, the TCR library protocol tagged individual cDNA molecules with unique molecular identifiers. TCR alpha and beta chains were both sequenced, and the abundances of alpha and beta sequences in each sample were closely correlated with each other. The authors' pipeline ran thus. Decombinator V4 was used to annotate the V gene, J gene and CDR3 of the TCR sequences. TCRs were defined as expanded if a significant change between any two time points was detected under a Poisson model with p below 0.0001. TCR abundances were normalised to the total number of TCRs sequenced in each sample and reported as counts per million. TRAV1-2 paired with TRAJ12, TRAJ20 or TRAJ33 defined MAIT TCRs, while TRAV10 paired with TRAJ18 defined iNKT TCRs. VDJdb, accessed 1 November 2021, was searched for CMV, EBV and SARS-CoV-2 annotated TCRs, excluding TCRs annotated for multiple antigens. TCRdb redid the processing of the public reads, applying fastp at Q25 and MiXCR, and retained in-frame beta chains. When rows share a CDR3 protein, they turn into one entry using the most common DNA and genes. For this entry, the V and J calls and clone size follow TCRdb and not the study's own pipeline. The sample records roughly 75,000 distinct CDR3 sequences, over 8.5% of which are singletons. Nearly 5% of the sample lies in the top ten.

The CDR3, from cysteine to phenylalanine, totals 15 residues. The entry retains the CDR3 DNA only, 45 bases that are in frame from base 1. V has 3 bases trimmed and J has 9 bases trimmed; junction bases matching no gene number 9. CDR1 SGHDT and CDR2 YYEEEE are derived from the germline V gene. The study was a case-control design nested within a healthcare worker cohort in London, UK, with weekly nasopharyngeal swab PCR tests and blood sampling. Healthcare workers were recruited between 23 and 31 March 2020, during the week of the UK lockdown, and were followed weekly for up to about 15 weeks. This clonotype has just a few counts. Its antigen remains unidentified. No base-level quality is on record; no much larger clone is a single base apart.

The V and J segments used are TRBV5-6 and TRBJ2-1; 10 junctional bases match TRBD2. The specimen sequenced was whole blood. The sequence was collected from an adult who was a healthcare worker with PCR-confirmed SARS-CoV-2 infection or an uninfected control (not recorded which). Read as DNA, the sequence is TGTGCCAGCAGCTCTCTGACTAGCGGGTTTGGTGAGCAGTTCTTC. Its product reads: CASSSLTSGFGEQFF.